The clone carrying this T cell receptor (beta chain) turned up a few times. Nominal health characterized the donors when sampled, though unrecorded immune exposures were likely. The entry originates in a study of cytomegalovirus exposure and HLA in healthy donors. Study in general: As an earlier analysis found, some 180 million T cells yielded over 95 million unique TCR beta sequences.

Trimming removed 0 bases at V and 4 bases at J, with 9 bases between. This CDR3 is built from 14 residues. Germline loops: CDR1 LGHNA, CDR2 YSLEER. The PCR contained 60 Vbeta and 13 Jbeta primers. TCRdb keeps only in-frame clones here, not all; method: immunoSEQ multiplex PCR. The sample shows 100,000 to 150,000 clones, more than 15% of them seen only once. What was sequenced was PBMCs. This TCR was sampled from a female donor in good health and CMV-seropositive. The chain combines TRBV4-3 with TRBJ1-2; a weak D match, TRBD1 (5 bases). The CDR3, as DNA: TGCGCCAGCAGCCAAGACAGGGTGGTCTATGGCTACACCTTC. Translated, it gives CASSQDRVVYGYTF.